These 3 T cell receptor beta chains were sequenced from one sample in a study of T-cell memory formation after mild COVID-19. One entry per CDR3 protein, called by TCRdb with MiXCR from the 5' RACE reads. The sample shows around 140,000 distinct CDR3 sequences, roughly 21% of them seen only once. Sequencing was done on a sample of PBMCs or a T cell subset sorted from them (not recorded which). The receptors were gathered from an adult woman who had mild COVID-19 (a few samples of this study predate the infection). Cell type and time point are not known.

This clonotype was observed a handful of times. The chain is built from TRBV12-3 or TRBV12-4 and TRBJ1-2; no firm D call. Trimming took off 8 bases at V and 0 bases at J, with 10 bases between the two ends. The CDR3 sequence is 13 residues long. Written as DNA, the CDR3 is TGTGCCAGCTCCCCGGTTTCTAACTATGGCTACACCTTC. Its protein product is CASSPVSNYGYTF.

This clonotype showed up just a few times. The chain joins TRBV5-1 to TRBJ1-1; TRBD1 is a possible D gene (5 bases). Germline lookup yields CDR1 SGHRS and CDR2 YFSETQ. The V and J ends lost 0 bases and 1 base respectively, with 13 bases between them. This CDR3 contains 16 residues. CDR3 sequence (DNA): TGCGCCAGCAGCTTGGCCTCGGGGCCTGGGAACACTGAAGCTTTCTTT. As protein: CASSLASGPGNTEAFF.

J is TRBJ2-1 and V is TRBV20-1; maybe TRBD1 (5 bases). Trimming stripped 3 bases from V and 5 bases from J, with 14 bases between. CDR1 is DFQATT, CDR2 SNEGSKA, per germline (reference sequence). There are 14 residues in the CDR3. The CDR3 is CSASYRKLNNEQFF. The DNA for the CDR3 is TGCAGTGCTAGTTACAGGAAACTAAACAATGAGCAGTTCTTC.